The table lists the clone carrying this T cell receptor beta chain with a count of one. Repertoires were generated with immunoSEQ multiplex PCR, while TCRdb's copy carries only in-frame clones and drops some. The profile shows about 150,000 clones, approximately 86% of them singletons. This specimen comes from a study of blood T cell repertoires in COVID-19. The CDR3 spans 13 residues. CDR1 is WNHNN and CDR2 is SYGVQD in the germline V gene (reference sequence). Trimming removed 8 bases from V and 7 bases from J, with 12 bases in between. The rearrangement links TRBV10-1 to TRBJ1-6; D is unclear. The sequencing input was peripheral blood. The sequence derives from a woman aged 55-70 years with active or convalescent COVID-19. CDR3 sequence reads: CASREGRNSPLHF. CDR3 nucleotide sequence: TGCGCCAGCCGAGAGGGTCGGAATTCACCCCTCCACTTT.